This T cell receptor (beta chain) was identified in a study of cytomegalovirus exposure and HLA in healthy donors. Overall study results and limits: A few of the chains that were CMV-associated were confirmed in vitro to be specific for CMV antigens.

Concerning this clone itself: Its target is not known.

V was shortened by 6 bases and J by 6 bases, with 20 bases between the two germline ends. The CDR3 extends over 15 amino acids. Per the germline V gene, CDR1 is MDHEN and CDR2 is SYDVKM. TCRdb's table, derived via immunoSEQ multiplex PCR, lists solely in-frame clones and lacks some. The table has under 150,000 clones, 88% seen once. Separate from the approximately 730-subject first cohort, the roughly 120-subject validation cohort was the one that the donors belonged to. Sequenced material: PBMCs. The V gene is TRBV28, the J gene TRBJ1-2; no reliable D call. This clonotype was obtained from a woman between 18 and 29 years old in good health and CMV-seropositive. The CDR3 is CASRSPTAGHDGYTF. The CDR3 nucleotides are TGTGCCAGCAGATCCCCAACGGCTGGGCACGATGGCTACACCTTC.